One and the same sample provided the 10 T cell receptor beta chains below, sequenced in a study of T-cell reconstitution after alpha-beta-depleted transplantation in children. Study-wide results and caveats: The main origin of T-cell counts and diversity one year after transplant was newly produced T cells.

These receptors are not linked to any known antigen. Construction of the TCRbeta library involved unique molecular identifiers. TCRdb redid the calling of the PCR reads with MiXCR, one entry per CDR3 protein. This sample yields about 300,000 distinct CDR3 sequences, of which roughly 7.8% are seen a single time; over 7.5% belongs to the top ten. Sequencing was performed on peripheral blood, taken 360 days after TCRalphabeta/CD19-depleted stem cell transplant. The receptors derive from a female patient aged 2-10 years who had a stem cell transplant for Fanconi anemia, so the T cells may come from the graft donor.

This clonotype came up many times. The chain carries TRBV6-1 and TRBJ2-2; 7 nucleotides match TRBD1. CDR3 length equals 15 residues. Germline CDR1 MNHNS, CDR2 SASEGT. V shed 7 bases and J 1 base; nucleotides not matched to a gene: 6. DNA for the CDR3: TGTGCCAGCAACGATTGGGACAGGAACACCGGGGAGCTGTTTTTT. Protein product: CASNDWDRNTGELFF.

This clonotype has ten or more counts. The chain combines TRBV2 with TRBJ2-6; no reliable D call. The V end was cut by 8 bases, the J end by 3 bases, with 2 bases between. Germline V CDR1 and CDR2: SNHLY, FYNNEI. This CDR3 has 11 amino acids. This CDR3 reads CASCGANVLTF. As DNA, the CDR3 is TGTGCCAGCTGTGGGGCCAACGTCCTGACTTTC.

This clonotype was counted many times. The rearrangement links TRBV7-6 to TRBJ1-1; D possibly corresponds to TRBD1 (5 bases). This CDR3 spans 15 amino acids. The V and J ends lost 0 bases and 2 bases respectively, with 10 bases between them. Looked up from germline, CDR1 is SGHVS and CDR2 is FNYEAQ. CDR3 loop: CASSLAQGSNTEAFF. CDR3 in DNA: TGTGCCAGCAGCTTAGCGCAGGGCAGTAACACTGAAGCTTTCTTT.

This clonotype has a count of ten or more. This chain joins TRBV6-5 and TRBJ2-7, with TRBD1 identical over 9 bases. With V trimmed by 2 bases and J by 2 bases, 7 bases remained unmatched. Germline CDR1 and CDR2: MNHEY and SVGAGI. CDR3 length: 16 residues. The CDR3, as DNA: TGTGCCAGCAGTTACGAATACAGGGGGCAGACCTACGAGCAGTACTTC. It is translated as CASSYEYRGQTYEQYF.

This chain connects TRBV5-1 to TRBJ1-6; D is possibly TRBD1 (6 bases). The germline CDR1 and CDR2 sequences are SGHRS and YFSETQ. V lost 1 base and J 12 bases, leaving 17 bases between the germline ends. The CDR3 spans 15 residues. The CDR3 DNA reads as TGCGCCAGCAGCTTGAACGCAGGGGATCAGATACCCCTCCACTTT. Its translation is CASSLNAGDQIPLHF.

This clonotype was counted at least ten times. The gene calls are TRBV7-6 and TRBJ2-1; 11 bases fit TRBD2. The CDR3 spans 16 residues. The germline V gene has CDR1 SGHVS and CDR2 FNYEAQ. The ends lost 1 base at V and 9 bases at J; junction bases unmatched: 8. CDR3 bases: TGTGCCAGCAGCTTAGAGGTGACTAGCGGGAATGGTGAGCAGTTCTTC. Translated, it gives CASSLEVTSGNGEQFF.

In its sample, this clonotype was seen many times. V is TRBV7-3 and J is TRBJ2-7; 7 nucleotides agree with TRBD1. The CDR3 loop spans 15 amino acids. V lost 1 base and J lost 7; bases outside the gene matches: 10. CDR1 SGHTA and CDR2 FQGTGA come from the germline V gene. CDR3 sequence: CASSLIGGASGEQYF. Here the CDR3 DNA reads TGTGCCAGCAGCTTAATAGGGGGCGCGTCGGGGGAGCAGTACTTC.

Ten or more counts support this clonotype. The chain joins TRBV7-8 to TRBJ2-5; perhaps TRBD1 as D (6 bases). Deletions cut 2 bases from V and 4 bases from J, with 20 bases between. This CDR3 has 17 residues. Germline assignment: CDR1 SGHVS and CDR2 FQNEAQ. The CDR3 protein is CASSLRTAAPLRETQYF. The CDR3 DNA reads as TGTGCCAGCAGCTTAAGGACAGCGGCCCCGTTAAGAGAGACCCAGTACTTC.

This chain links TRBV20-1 with TRBJ2-7, with D perhaps TRBD1 (5 bases). V gave up 0 bases and J gave up 6 bases, with 12 bases separating them. Germline lookup yields CDR1 DFQATT and CDR2 SNEGSKA (reference sequence). The length of the CDR3 is 13 residues. CDR3 bases: TGCAGTGCTAGAGAGGCAGGGCGCTCCGAGCAGTACGTC. Protein: CSAREAGRSEQYV.

The chain has TRBV14 and TRBJ2-7; weak D call: TRBD1 (6 bases). Trimming stripped 0 bases from V and 5 bases from J, with 14 bases between. This CDR3 is 15 amino acids long. Germline CDR1 SGHDN, CDR2 FVKESK. CDR3 DNA: TGTGCCAGCAGCCAAGACAGGGGAAGATTCCACGAGCAGTACTTC. Translated, it gives CASSQDRGRFHEQYF.